This TCR beta chain was recorded in a study of cytomegalovirus exposure and HLA in healthy donors. Study results and caveats: The CMV antigen specificity of a few CMV-associated chains was confirmed through in vitro analysis. In a later analysis, CMV-associated beta chains were mostly HLA-associated, it appeared.

This clone was detected once. Its antigen is undetermined. The PCR contained 60 Vbeta and 13 Jbeta primers. TCRdb's table, derived via immunoSEQ multiplex PCR, lists solely in-frame clones and lacks some. The table has 90,000 or so clones, 75% to 85% seen once; the top ten hold about a third. This TCR was sampled from a man between 45 and 60 years old in good health and CMV-seropositive. Sequenced: PBMCs.

DNA of the CDR3: TGTGCCAGCAGCTTAGGGCGGAATGGAAACACCATATATTTT. Translating it yields CASSLGRNGNTIYF. The chain employs TRBV13 and TRBJ1-3; D not certain. The CDR3 length is 14 residues. CDR1 and CDR2 from the germline V gene are PRHDT and FYEKMQ (reference sequence). Trimming took 0 bases from V and 3 from J, leaving 6 bases between them.